Listed below are T cell receptor beta chains from one sample, sequenced in a study of blood T cell repertoires in COVID-19. Profiled with immunoSEQ multiplex PCR; TCRdb holds only in-frame clones, not every one. The sample has hundreds of thousands of clones, approximately 83% seen once. Sample: PBMCs or T cells enriched from blood (not recorded which). The receptors come from a man aged 25 to 40 who had recovered from COVID-19. CDR3s include the opening cysteine and the closing phenylalanine or tryptophan. Fields, in order: CDR3 protein, CDR3 DNA, V gene, CDR3 length, clone size, D gene, J gene. A D gene is named only where the DNA matches it firmly. Size is omitted from some rows. Given values are once, few, many or a class for expanded clones.

cdr3_aa: CASTTGTVNEQFF
cdr3_nt: TGTGCCAGCACAACCGGGACAGTCAATGAGCAGTTCTTC
v_call: TRBV9
cdr3_length: 13
clone_size: once
d_call: TRBD1
j_call: TRBJ2-1

cdr3_aa: CASSPGLDAGEQYF
cdr3_nt: TGTGCCAGCAGCCCTGGACTAGATGCGGGCGAGCAGTACTTC
v_call: TRBV4-2
cdr3_length: 14
clone_size: few
d_call: TRBD2
j_call: TRBJ2-7

cdr3_aa: CSASPTTAYTF
cdr3_nt: TGCAGTGCTAGCCCCACGACAGCCTACACCTTC
v_call: TRBV20-1
cdr3_length: 11
clone_size: NA
d_call: NA
j_call: TRBJ1-2

cdr3_aa: CSAETGTNTEAFF
cdr3_nt: TGCAGCGCTGAGACAGGGACAAACACTGAAGCTTTCTTT
v_call: TRBV29-1
cdr3_length: 13
clone_size: NA
d_call: TRBD1
j_call: TRBJ1-1

cdr3_aa: CSVYVDRALGYTF
cdr3_nt: TGCAGCGTTTACGTCGACAGGGCCCTTGGCTACACCTTC
v_call: TRBV29-1
cdr3_length: 13
clone_size: NA
d_call: TRBD1
j_call: TRBJ1-2

cdr3_aa: CASSFNTGEKDEQYF
cdr3_nt: TGCGCCAGCAGCTTCAATACAGGGGAAAAAGACGAGCAGTACTTC
v_call: TRBV5-1
cdr3_length: 15
clone_size: once
d_call: TRBD1
j_call: TRBJ2-7

cdr3_aa: CASRGSDRAYEQYF
cdr3_nt: TGTGCCAGCAGGGGATCGGACAGAGCCTACGAGCAGTACTTC
v_call: TRBV27
cdr3_length: 14
clone_size: once
d_call: NA
j_call: TRBJ2-7

cdr3_aa: CASSYERGTTYNEQFF
cdr3_nt: TGTGCCAGCAGCTACGAGCGGGGGACAACCTACAATGAGCAGTTCTTC
v_call: TRBV5-8
cdr3_length: 16
clone_size: NA
d_call: TRBD2
j_call: TRBJ2-1

cdr3_aa: CASSLAATRGTEAFF
cdr3_nt: TGTGCCAGCAGTCTAGCCGCCACGCGTGGGACTGAAGCTTTCTTT
v_call: TRBV7-2
cdr3_length: 15
clone_size: NA
d_call: NA
j_call: TRBJ1-1

cdr3_aa: CATRQGKDGYTF
cdr3_nt: TGTGCCACCCGACAGGGGAAGGATGGCTACACCTTC
v_call: TRBV10-3
cdr3_length: 12
clone_size: NA
d_call: TRBD1
j_call: TRBJ1-2

cdr3_aa: CASSNRGRIHNEQFF
cdr3_nt: TGTGCCAGTAGTAACAGGGGGCGCATCCACAATGAGCAGTTCTTC
v_call: TRBV19
cdr3_length: 15
clone_size: NA
d_call: TRBD1
j_call: TRBJ2-1

cdr3_aa: CASSQLAGGNTDTQYF
cdr3_nt: TGTGCCAGCAGCCAGTTAGCGGGGGGGAACACAGATACGCAGTATTTT
v_call: TRBV3-1/TRBV3-2
cdr3_length: 16
clone_size: once
d_call: TRBD2
j_call: TRBJ2-3

cdr3_aa: CASRDRGPETQYF
cdr3_nt: TGTGCCAGCCGGGACAGGGGGCCTGAGACCCAGTACTTC
v_call: TRBV6-5
cdr3_length: 13
clone_size: NA
d_call: TRBD1
j_call: TRBJ2-5

cdr3_aa: CASRGWEGHGYTF
cdr3_nt: TGTGCCAGCAGAGGTTGGGAGGGGCATGGCTACACCTTC
v_call: TRBV6-5
cdr3_length: 13
clone_size: NA
d_call: NA
j_call: TRBJ1-2

cdr3_aa: CASSIRSKTHSNQPQHF
cdr3_nt: TGTGCCAGTAGTATAAGGAGTAAAACTCATAGCAATCAGCCCCAGCATTTT
v_call: TRBV19
cdr3_length: 17
clone_size: few
d_call: NA
j_call: TRBJ1-5

cdr3_aa: CASSPNRGSSQPQHF
cdr3_nt: TGTGCCAGCAGTCCTAACAGGGGGAGTAGTCAGCCCCAGCATTTT
v_call: TRBV28
cdr3_length: 15
clone_size: NA
d_call: TRBD1
j_call: TRBJ1-5